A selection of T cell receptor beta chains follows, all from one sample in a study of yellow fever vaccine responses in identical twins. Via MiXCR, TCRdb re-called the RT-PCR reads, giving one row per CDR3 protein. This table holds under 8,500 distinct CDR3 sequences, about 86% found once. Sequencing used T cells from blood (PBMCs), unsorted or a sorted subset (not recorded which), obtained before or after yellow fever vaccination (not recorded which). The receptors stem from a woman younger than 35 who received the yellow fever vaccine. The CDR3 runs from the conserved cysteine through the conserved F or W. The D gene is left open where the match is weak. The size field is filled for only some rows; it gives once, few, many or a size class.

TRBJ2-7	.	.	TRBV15	TGTGCCACCAGCAGAGCCAGGGGCGAGCAGTACTTC	CATSRARGEQYF
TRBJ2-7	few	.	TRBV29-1	TGCAGCGTCCGGGGAGTATACGAGCAGTACTTC	CSVRGVYEQYF
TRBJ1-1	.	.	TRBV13	TGTGCCAAAAGACAAGAGAACACTGAAGCTTTCTTT	CAKRQENTEAFF
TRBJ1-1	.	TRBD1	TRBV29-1	TGCAGCTTACAGGGACAGGGGGCTTACACTGAAGCTTTCTTT	CSLQGQGAYTEAFF
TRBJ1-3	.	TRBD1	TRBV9	TGTGCCAGCAGCGACGGGACAGGCTCTGGAAACACCATATATTTT	CASSDGTGSGNTIYF
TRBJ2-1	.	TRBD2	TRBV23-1	TGCGCCAGCAGTCGGGGACTAGCGGCCGATGAGCAGTTCTTC	CASSRGLAADEQFF
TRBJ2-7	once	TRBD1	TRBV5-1	TGCGCCAGCAGCTTGGCCGTGGGGACAGGACGGGCCGAGCAGTACTTC	CASSLAVGTGRAEQYF
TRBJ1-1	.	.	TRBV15	TGTGCCACCAGCAGAGTGGAGGGAAAAGCTTTCTTT	CATSRVEGKAFF
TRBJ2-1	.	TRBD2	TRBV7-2	TGTGCCAGCAGCTTAGCGGGAGGGTCCAATGAGCAGTTCTTC	CASSLAGGSNEQFF
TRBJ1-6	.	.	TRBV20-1	TGCAGTGCTAGAGAAATGGGGAATTCACCCCTCCACTTT	CSAREMGNSPLHF
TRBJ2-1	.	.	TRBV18	TGTGCCAGCTCTAAGGACAGACCTCAGTACAATGAGCAGTTCTTC	CASSKDRPQYNEQFF
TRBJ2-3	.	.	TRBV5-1	TGCGCCAGCAGCTTGGAGGACAGCCGCACAGATACGCAGTATTTT	CASSLEDSRTDTQYF
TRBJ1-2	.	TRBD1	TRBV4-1	TGCGCCAGCAGCCAAGAAGAGGACAGGAGATTCGATGGCTACACCTTC	CASSQEEDRRFDGYTF
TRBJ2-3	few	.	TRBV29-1	TGCAGCGAGTCCGGGACGGTCACAGATACGCAGTATTTT	CSESGTVTDTQYF
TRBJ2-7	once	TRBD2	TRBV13	TGTGCCAGCAGCCACGGACTAGCGGGTTACCTCTCCTACGAGCAGTACTTC	CASSHGLAGYLSYEQYF
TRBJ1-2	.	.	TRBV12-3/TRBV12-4	TGTGCCAGCAGTTTACAGACAGGCTATGGCTACACCTTC	CASSLQTGYGYTF
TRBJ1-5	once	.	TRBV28	TGTGCCAGCAGGACAGCCCTTGGGAACAATCAGCCCCAGCATTTT	CASRTALGNNQPQHF
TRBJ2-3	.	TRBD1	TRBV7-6	TGTGCCAGCAGCTTAGGCCAGGGGGCGGTTGATACGCAGTATTTT	CASSLGQGAVDTQYF
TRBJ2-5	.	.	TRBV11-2	TGTGCCAGCAGCTTAGATCTAAGCGAAGAGACCCAGTACTTC	CASSLDLSEETQYF
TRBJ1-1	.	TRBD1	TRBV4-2	TGTGCCAGCAGCCGACCGGGACAGGGATCTTCTGAAGCTTTCTTT	CASSRPGQGSSEAFF
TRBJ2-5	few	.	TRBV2	TGTGCCAGCAGTGGCGACAAGGCGACCTCCTGGGAGACCCAGTACTTC	CASSGDKATSWETQYF
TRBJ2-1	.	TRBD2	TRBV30	TGTGCCTGGAGATTTAGGACTAGCGGGGGGGCTGGACCCTACAATGAGCAGTTCTTC	CAWRFRTSGGAGPYNEQFF
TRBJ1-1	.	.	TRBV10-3	TGTGCCATCAGGGCCTCCGGGCCCTCGAACACTGAAGCTTTCTTT	CAIRASGPSNTEAFF
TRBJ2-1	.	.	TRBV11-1	TGTGCCAGCAGCTTCGAGGCCGGGATTGGGGGAAATGAGCAGTTCTTC	CASSFEAGIGGNEQFF
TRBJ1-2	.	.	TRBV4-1	TGCGCCAGCAGCCAAGATCCTTTAGGTGGCTACACCTTC	CASSQDPLGGYTF
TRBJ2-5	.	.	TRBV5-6	TGTGCCAGCAGCTTGAATCCCCAGTACTTC	CASSLNPQYF
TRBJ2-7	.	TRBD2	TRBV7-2	TGTGCCAGCAGCTTAAACAGAGCGGGAGGGAGCTCCTACGAGCAGTACTTC	CASSLNRAGGSSYEQYF